The 21 T cell receptor beta chains below were found in one sample sequenced in a study of human T cells and chemical hapten exposure. Time point specified: patch test 3, about 24 weeks after DPC sensitization. The treatment was: therapeutic diphenylcyclopropenone sensitization with weekly scalp DPC. TCRdb called the RACE reads again in MiXCR, with one record for every CDR3 protein. The sample holds 85,000 to 100,000 distinct CDR3 sequences, around 25% seen once. The sample consisted of whole blood, taken in connection with sensitization to the hapten diphenylcyclopropenone (DPC). These receptors originate from a man aged 35 to 55 with alopecia areata. Some clones in this sample may be carry-over from other donors' samples.

This clonotype occurred a few times. The chain joins TRBV2 to TRBJ2-5, with TRBD1 as a possible D gene (6 bases). Germline V lookup: CDR1 SNHLY, CDR2 FYNNEI. The ends were cut back, 7 bases at V and 5 bases at J, with 17 bases in the middle. CDR3 length equals 14 residues. DNA of the CDR3: TGTGCCAGCACTCCACAAGGGGGTAGGGAGACCCAGTACTTC. Encoded protein: CASTPQGGRETQYF.

A few counts support this clonotype. This rearrangement joins TRBV7-3 to TRBJ1-4; D not certain. The CDR3 contains 13 residues. Trimming stripped 2 bases from V and 8 bases from J, with 9 bases between. CDR1 and CDR2 from the germline V gene are SGHTA and FQGTGA. DNA for the CDR3: TGTGCCAGCAGCTTAGCTTCGGGGGAAAAACTGTTTTTT. Amino acid sequence: CASSLASGEKLFF.

The CDR3 here is CASSQVGGLAHEQFF. The CDR3 nucleotides are TGTGCCAGCAGCCAGGTAGGGGGACTAGCCCATGAGCAGTTCTTC. The rearrangement joins TRBV7-9 to TRBJ2-1; TRBD2 matches 9 bases. Trimming took 5 bases from V and 8 from J; bases not matched to a gene: 10. The CDR3 extends over 15 amino acids. Germline V gene data show CDR1 as SEHNR and CDR2 as FQNEAQ (reference sequence).

In its sample, this clonotype was seen a few times. The rearrangement joins TRBV20-1 to TRBJ2-3; D possibly matches TRBD1 or TRBD2 (5 bases each). Germline CDR1 reads DFQATT; CDR2 reads SNEGSKA (reference sequence). Trimming removed 4 bases at V and 0 bases at J, with 11 bases between. The CDR3 length is 14 residues. CDR3 nucleotides: TGCAGTGCTAATGAGGGGTCTAGCACAGATACGCAGTATTTT. Translated, it gives CSANEGSSTDTQYF.

The chain recombines TRBV18 with TRBJ2-3; D is undetermined. The CDR3 sequence is 15 residues long. Germline CDR1 reads KGHSH; CDR2 reads LQKENI. Trimming removed 4 bases at V and 4 bases at J, with 15 bases between. CDR3 sequence: CASSLQTASPDTQYF. DNA for the CDR3: TGTGCCAGCTCACTTCAAACAGCCTCCCCAGATACGCAGTATTTT.

The chain is built from TRBV12-3 or TRBV12-4 and TRBJ2-5; possible D gene TRBD1, 6 bases. The CDR3 runs to 15 residues. The ends were cut back, 3 bases at V and 5 bases at J, with 16 bases in the middle. The CDR3 sequence: CASSFLQGSGETQYF. The DNA for the CDR3 is TGTGCCAGCAGTTTCCTGCAGGGGTCCGGGGAGACCCAGTACTTC.

The genes are TRBV28 and TRBJ2-6; no reliable D call. This CDR3 spans 15 amino acids. CDR1 is MDHEN and CDR2 is SYDVKM in the germline V gene. V lost 4 bases and J lost 1, with 8 bases in between. CDR3 DNA sequence: TGTGCCAGCAGTTCACCAGTGTCTGGGGCCAACGTCCTGACTTTC. It yields the protein CASSSPVSGANVLTF.

This rearrangement joins TRBV18 to TRBJ2-4; D gene ambiguous. Trimming left V 3 bases short and J 1 base short, with 13 bases between. This CDR3 comprises 16 residues. Germline V gene lookup returns CDR1 KGHSH and CDR2 LQKENI. This chain's CDR3 is CASSPAGQRAKNIQYF. The CDR3 DNA reads as TGTGCCAGCTCACCCGCCGGGCAGAGGGCCAAAAACATTCAGTACTTC.

This clonotype occurred a few times. The chain links TRBV28 to TRBJ2-1; 9 bases are a match to TRBD1. The CDR3 contains 15 residues. V was pared by 5 bases and J by 9 bases, with 11 bases of the junction left unmatched. From germline, CDR1 is MDHEN and CDR2 SYDVKM. Written as DNA, the CDR3 is TGTGCCAGCAGTGACGCGGTGGGACAGGGAGGTGAGCAGTTCTTC. Translated, it gives CASSDAVGQGGEQFF.

The V gene is TRBV5-1, the J gene TRBJ2-1; 10 bases match TRBD2. The V segment lost 1 base and the J segment 2 bases; nucleotides outside the gene matches: 3. The germline V gene encodes CDR1 SGHRS and CDR2 YFSETQ. CDR3 length: 16 amino acids. This chain's CDR3 is CASSLRAGGPYNEQFF. The CDR3 bases are TGCGCCAGCAGCTTGAGAGCGGGAGGGCCCTACAATGAGCAGTTCTTC.

The chain links TRBV4-2 to TRBJ2-5, with 10 bases aligning to TRBD2. V dropped 4 bases and J dropped 4; count of bases not matched to a gene: 12. The CDR3 is made up of 17 amino acids. CDR1 is LGHNA, CDR2 YNFKEQ, per germline. The CDR3 sequence is CASSPRTSGAIGETQYF. The CDR3 DNA reads as TGTGCCAGCAGCCCCCGGACTAGCGGAGCCATCGGAGAGACCCAGTACTTC.

This clonotype was seen a few times. This sequence joins TRBV5-6 and TRBJ1-1; a possible D gene is TRBD1 (6 bases). V dropped 4 bases and J dropped 2 bases, with 12 bases sitting between them. Germline values: CDR1 SGHDT, CDR2 YYEEEE. CDR3 length: 14 amino acids. The CDR3: CASSPGTSNTEAFF. DNA of the CDR3: TGTGCCAGCAGCCCCGGGACATCTAACACTGAAGCTTTCTTT.

This chain links TRBV7-8 with TRBJ2-3, with D maybe TRBD1 (6 bases). The CDR3 runs to 15 residues. Germline CDR1 is SGHVS and CDR2 is FQNEAQ. V dropped 0 bases and J dropped 7 bases, with 14 bases sitting between them. CDR3 sequence reads: CASSLAGALVHTQYF. In DNA, the CDR3 is TGTGCCAGCAGCTTAGCGGGGGCCCTAGTTCATACGCAGTATTTT.

A few counts support this clonotype. The V call is TRBV12-3 or TRBV12-4, the J call TRBJ2-3; D is unclear. This CDR3 is 14 amino acids long. V was pared by 2 bases and J by 4 bases, with 10 bases between. The CDR3 spells CASSLFDGADTQYF. The CDR3 DNA reads TGTGCCAGCAGTTTATTCGATGGAGCAGATACGCAGTATTTT.

This rearrangement joins TRBV4-3 to TRBJ2-2; 9 nucleotides align to TRBD2. V was clipped by 2 bases and J by 5 bases; unmatched bases: 6. Germline V gene sequence: CDR1 LGHNA, CDR2 YSLEER. This CDR3 comprises 16 residues. The CDR3 bases are TGCGCCAGCAGCCAACCCACTAGCGGGTCGACCGGGGAGCTGTTTTTT. Amino acid sequence: CASSQPTSGSTGELFF.

In its sample, this clonotype was seen a few times. This rearrangement joins TRBV12-3 or TRBV12-4 to TRBJ2-3; 11 nucleotides align to TRBD2. The CDR3 contains 16 residues. The V and J ends lost 0 bases and 2 bases, in that order; junction bases with no gene match: 1. The CDR3 sequence is CASSLALAGDTDTQYF. The CDR3 bases are TGTGCCAGCAGTTTAGCACTAGCGGGAGACACAGATACGCAGTATTTT.

V and J are TRBV5-4 and TRBJ2-2; either TRBD1 or TRBD2 may supply D (5 bases each). The germline V and J ends were trimmed by 4 bases and 3 bases, with 13 bases remaining between them. The CDR3 spans 15 residues. CDR1 and CDR2 from the germline V gene are SGHNT and YYREEE (reference sequence). The CDR3 loop is CASSRDGTDTGELFF. DNA of the CDR3: TGTGCCAGCAGCCGGGACGGGACCGACACCGGGGAGCTGTTTTTT.

The sample holds a few counts of this clonotype. The rearrangement uses TRBV7-8 and TRBJ1-2; 7 bases line up with TRBD1. This CDR3 is built from 14 residues. V shed 1 base and J 8 bases; nucleotides not matched to a gene: 7. Per the germline V gene, CDR1 is SGHVS and CDR2 is FQNEAQ. The CDR3 loop reads CASSLETGFGGYTF. The CDR3 DNA reads TGTGCCAGCAGCTTAGAGACAGGGTTCGGCGGCTACACCTTC.

The chain has TRBV12-3 or TRBV12-4 and TRBJ2-5; TRBD1 agrees at 8 bases. Unmatched junction bases numbered 5, after V lost 6 bases and J lost 5 bases. The CDR3 totals 13 residues. As DNA, the CDR3 is TGTGCCAGCAGAGACAGGGGTAGTGAGACCCAGTACTTC. Translating it yields CASRDRGSETQYF.

The chain carries TRBV6-2 or TRBV6-3 and TRBJ2-2, with D possibly matching TRBD1 (6 bases). CDR1 MNHEY and CDR2 SVGEGT come from the germline V gene. The CDR3 loop spans 14 amino acids. Between the trimmed V and J ends, which lost 0 bases and 6 bases, there was a span of 8 bases. CDR3 in amino acids: CASSYSTGPGELFF. The CDR3 region has the DNA TGTGCCAGCAGTTACTCTACAGGGCCCGGGGAGCTGTTTTTT.

The V gene is TRBV25-1, the J gene TRBJ1-3; tentative D call: TRBD1 (5 bases). V was pared by 4 bases and J by 2 bases, with 18 bases between. This CDR3 region has 17 residues. Looked up from germline, CDR1 is MGHDK and CDR2 is SYGVNS. For the CDR3, the DNA is TGTGCCAGCAGTGCGCCGGTATCGGGACTTGCTGGAAACACCATATATTTT. Translation gives CASSAPVSGLAGNTIYF.